The 2 T cell receptor beta chains reported below all come from one sample, sequenced in a study of cytomegalovirus exposure and HLA in healthy donors. Researchers ran the PCR with 60 Vbeta and 13 Jbeta primers. TCRdb's copy holds only in-frame clones and misses some; the assay was immunoSEQ multiplex PCR. The table records 150,000 or so clones, roughly 82% of them present only once. Sample: PBMCs. The source is a woman aged 45-65 years in good health and CMV-seropositive.

This chain links TRBV5-6 with TRBJ1-4, with D perhaps matching TRBD1 (6 bases). V lost 3 bases to trimming and J lost 4 bases, with 19 bases between them. This CDR3 has 17 residues. Germline CDR1 and CDR2: SGHDT and YYEEEE. The CDR3 is CASSYYYGQPNNEKLFF. The DNA of the CDR3 is TGTGCCAGCAGCTACTATTACGGACAGCCGAATAATGAAAAACTGTTTTTT.

As regards this clone: Mismatch with germline at one junction end may stem from a read error. V gene TRBV4-2 combines with J gene TRBJ2-5; D may match TRBD1 or TRBD2 (6 bases each). CDR1 is LGHNA, CDR2 YNFKEQ, per germline. The CDR3 spans 14 residues. In nucleotides, the CDR3 is TGTGCCAGCAGCAAAGACAGGAGGGGAGAGACCCAGTACTTC. Protein product: CASSKDRRGETQYF.